The text below deals with one T cell receptor (beta chain). What it recognizes is unknown. This sample was taken from a study of cytomegalovirus exposure and HLA in healthy donors. In the study overall: Membership in the Caucasian-associated ancestry cluster was found for around 85% of about 430 genotyped donors.

The donors (healthy individuals) were bone marrow donors. After removal of 10 bases from V and 1 base from J, the junction contained 7 bases not matched to a gene. Germline CDR1 is MDHEN and CDR2 is SYDVKM. The CDR3 loop spans 14 amino acids. PCR was performed using 60 Vbeta and 13 Jbeta primers. Only in-frame clones appear in the TCRdb table, and some are missing; sequencing was by immunoSEQ multiplex PCR. The sample records about 180,000 clones, roughly 85% being singletons. Study-wide results and caveats: The authors enumerated 150 to 200 TCR beta chains as linked to cytomegalovirus.

The chain recombines TRBV28 with TRBJ2-7; TRBD1 matches at 10 bases. The source of this sequence is a middle-aged woman in good health and CMV-seronegative. Material: PBMCs. The CDR3 spells CATTRQGASYEQYF. The CDR3 DNA sequence: TGTGCCACGACGCGACAGGGGGCTTCCTACGAGCAGTACTTC.